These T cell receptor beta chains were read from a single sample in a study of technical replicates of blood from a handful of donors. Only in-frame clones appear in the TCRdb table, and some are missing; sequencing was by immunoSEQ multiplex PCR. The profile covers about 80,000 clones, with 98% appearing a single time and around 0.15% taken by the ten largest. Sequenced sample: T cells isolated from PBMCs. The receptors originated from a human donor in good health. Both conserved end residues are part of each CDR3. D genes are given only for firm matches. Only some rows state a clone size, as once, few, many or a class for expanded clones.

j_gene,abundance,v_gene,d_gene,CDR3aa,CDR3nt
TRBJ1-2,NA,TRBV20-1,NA,CSAPSYYGYTF,TGCAGTGCCCCCTCGTACTATGGCTACACCTTC
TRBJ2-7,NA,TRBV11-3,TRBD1,CASSLDPQAGTGTPYEQYF,TGTGCCAGCAGCTTAGACCCCCAAGCGGGGACAGGGACCCCCTACGAGCAGTACTTC
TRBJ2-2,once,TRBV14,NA,CASSQDGLGELFF,TGTGCCAGCAGCCAAGATGGACTGGGGGAGCTGTTTTTT
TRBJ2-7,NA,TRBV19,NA,CASSIVRGSSYEQYF,TGTGCCAGTAGTATAGTAAGGGGGAGCTCCTACGAGCAGTACTTC
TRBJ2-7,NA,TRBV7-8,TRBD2,CASSSRTSGRTTKDEQYF,TGTGCCAGCAGCTCCAGGACTAGCGGGAGGACTACTAAAGACGAGCAGTACTTC
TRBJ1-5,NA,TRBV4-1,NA,CASSQVNNQPQHF,TGCGCCAGCAGCCAAGTCAACAATCAGCCCCAGCATTTT
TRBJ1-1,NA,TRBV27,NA,CASRAGVWTEAFF,TGTGCCAGCAGGGCAGGGGTCTGGACTGAAGCTTTCTTT
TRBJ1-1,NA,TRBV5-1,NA,CASSLSGDTEAFF,TGCGCCAGCAGCTTGAGTGGAGACACTGAAGCTTTCTTT
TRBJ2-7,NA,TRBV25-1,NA,CASSDFNRGIYEQYF,TGTGCCAGCAGTGATTTCAACCGAGGGATCTACGAGCAGTACTTC
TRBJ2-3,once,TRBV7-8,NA,CASSPRLSSSTDTQYF,TGTGCCAGCAGCCCTCGTTTGAGTTCAAGCACAGATACGCAGTATTTT
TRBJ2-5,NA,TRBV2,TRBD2,CASSGLAGAYQETQYF,TGTGCCAGCAGTGGGCTAGCGGGGGCCTACCAAGAGACCCAGTACTTC
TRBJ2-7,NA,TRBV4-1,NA,CASSQDWAGSYEQYF,TGCGCCAGCAGCCAAGATTGGGCGGGGTCCTACGAGCAGTACTTC
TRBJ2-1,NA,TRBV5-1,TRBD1,CASSGTANHNEQFF,TGCGCCAGCAGCGGGACAGCCAACCACAATGAGCAGTTCTTC
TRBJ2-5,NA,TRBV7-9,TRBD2,CASSSGTSGEETQYF,TGTGCCAGCAGCTCCGGGACTAGCGGGGAAGAGACCCAGTACTTC
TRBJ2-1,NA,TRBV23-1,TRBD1,CASSAYSGTGWNEQFF,TGCGCCAGCAGTGCTTACTCCGGGACAGGGTGGAATGAGCAGTTCTTC
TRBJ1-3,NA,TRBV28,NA,CASSLELSSISLYF,TGTGCCAGCAGTTTAGAATTATCTTCTATCTCCTTATATTTT
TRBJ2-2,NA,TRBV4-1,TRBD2,CASSQYMAGEGTGELFF,TGCGCCAGCAGCCAATATATGGCGGGAGAAGGGACCGGGGAGCTGTTTTTT
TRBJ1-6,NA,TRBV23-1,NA,CASSRLQGAGSPLHF,TGCGCCTCCTCTCGCCTGCAAGGGGCTGGGTCACCCCTCCACTTT
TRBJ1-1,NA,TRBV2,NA,CARSRDNMNTEAFF,TGTGCCAGGTCCCGGGACAACATGAACACTGAAGCTTTCTTT
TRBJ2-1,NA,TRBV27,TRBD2,CASTAGPFPHNEQFF,TGTGCCAGCACAGCGGGGCCGTTTCCTCACAATGAGCAGTTCTTC
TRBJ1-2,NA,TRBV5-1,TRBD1,CASSSSGTGRDYGYTF,TGCGCCAGCAGCTCTTCCGGGACAGGGAGGGACTATGGCTACACCTTC
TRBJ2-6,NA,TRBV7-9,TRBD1,CASRDGQGGLGANVLTF,TGTGCCAGCAGGGACGGACAGGGGGGGCTCGGGGCCAACGTCCTGACTTTC
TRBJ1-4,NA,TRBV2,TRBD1,CASSRQGLDEKLFF,TGTGCCAGCAGTAGACAGGGTTTAGATGAAAAACTGTTTTTT
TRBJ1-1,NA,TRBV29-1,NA,CSVDLTGNTEAFF,TGCAGCGTTGATTTGACAGGGAACACTGAAGCTTTCTTT
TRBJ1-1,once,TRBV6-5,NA,CASSYSGRNTEAFF,TGTGCCAGCAGTTACTCGGGCAGAAACACTGAAGCTTTCTTT
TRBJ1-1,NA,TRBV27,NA,CASNSGRVGRGWNTEAFF,TGTGCCAGCAATTCTGGGCGGGTCGGGCGAGGCTGGAACACTGAAGCTTTCTTT
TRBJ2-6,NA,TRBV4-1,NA,CASSLHSGANVLTF,TGCGCCAGCAGCCTACACTCTGGGGCCAACGTCCTGACTTTC
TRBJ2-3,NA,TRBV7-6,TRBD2,CASSFLDLAGAPDTQYF,TGTGCCAGCAGCTTCCTGGATTTAGCGGGAGCCCCAGATACGCAGTATTTT
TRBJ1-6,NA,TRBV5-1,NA,CASSFFSDNSPLHF,TGCGCCAGCAGCTTTTTTAGTGATAATTCACCCCTCCACTTT
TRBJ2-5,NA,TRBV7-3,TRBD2,CASSPSTSGGAPETQYF,TGTGCCAGCAGTCCCTCGACCAGCGGGGGGGCCCCCGAGACCCAGTACTTC
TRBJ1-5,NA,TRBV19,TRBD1,CASSIRTGAGQPQHF,TGTGCCAGTAGTATACGGACAGGGGCGGGTCAGCCCCAGCATTTT
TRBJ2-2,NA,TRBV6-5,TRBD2,CASSRLAPTGELFF,TGTGCCAGCAGTAGACTAGCGCCCACCGGGGAGCTGTTTTTT
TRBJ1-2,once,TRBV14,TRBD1,CASSQRTLGQGEDGYTF,TGTGCCAGCAGCCAACGAACCCTTGGACAGGGGGAGGATGGCTACACCTTC
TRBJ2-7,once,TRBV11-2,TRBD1,CASSFLTGVGTATYEQYF,TGTGCCAGCAGCTTCCTAACGGGTGTCGGGACAGCGACGTACGAGCAGTACTTC
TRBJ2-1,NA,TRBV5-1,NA,CASSSAGTNEQFF,TGCGCCAGCAGTTCGGCCGGGACAAATGAGCAGTTCTTC
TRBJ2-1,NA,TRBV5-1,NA,CASSLAGASSYNEQFF,TGCGCCAGCAGCTTGGCAGGGGCAAGCTCCTACAATGAGCAGTTCTTC
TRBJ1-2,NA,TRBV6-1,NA,CASTVLLGYTF,TGTGCCAGCACCGTACTCCTAGGCTACACCTTC
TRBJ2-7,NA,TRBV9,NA,CASSSLQASYEQYF,TGTGCCAGCAGCTCACTACAGGCTAGCTACGAGCAGTACTTC
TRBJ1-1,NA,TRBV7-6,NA,CASSLAAVNTEAFF,TGTGCCAGCAGCTTAGCGGCCGTGAACACTGAAGCTTTCTTT
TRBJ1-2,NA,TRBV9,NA,CASSVAAGSLNYGYTF,TGTGCCAGCAGCGTAGCAGCGGGCTCCTTGAACTATGGCTACACCTTC
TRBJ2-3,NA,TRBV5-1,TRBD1,CASSATGPLFTDTQYF,TGCGCCAGCAGCGCGACAGGGCCCCTTTTCACAGATACGCAGTATTTT
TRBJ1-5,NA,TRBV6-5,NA,CASSSGSGGNQPQHF,TGTGCCAGCAGTTCCGGGTCGGGGGGCAATCAGCCCCAGCATTTT
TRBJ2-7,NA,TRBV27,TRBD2,CASSLAGGTYEQYF,TGTGCCAGCAGTTTAGCGGGAGGGACGTACGAGCAGTACTTC
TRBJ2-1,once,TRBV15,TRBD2,CATSSSASGINEQFF,TGTGCCACCAGCTCGTCGGCTAGCGGGATCAATGAGCAGTTCTTC
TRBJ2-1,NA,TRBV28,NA,CASSLSPYRGYNEQFF,TGTGCCAGCAGTTTATCTCCCTATCGCGGGTACAATGAGCAGTTCTTC
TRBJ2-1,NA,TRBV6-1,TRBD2,CASSGERSPRLAGVNEQFF,TGTGCCAGCAGTGGGGAACGGTCTCCGAGACTAGCGGGAGTCAATGAGCAGTTCTTC
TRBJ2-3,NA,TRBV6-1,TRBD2,CASSAPAGGPTDTQYF,TGTGCCAGCAGTGCTCCGGCGGGGGGCCCCACAGATACGCAGTATTTT
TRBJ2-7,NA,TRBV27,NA,CASRGLSYEQYF,TGTGCCAGCAGGGGGCTCTCCTACGAGCAGTACTTC
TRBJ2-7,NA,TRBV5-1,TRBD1,CASSPTGTAYPYEQYF,TGCGCCAGCAGCCCTACCGGGACAGCCTACCCCTACGAGCAGTACTTC
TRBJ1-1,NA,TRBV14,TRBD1,CASSQGGTAEAFF,TGTGCCAGCAGCCAAGGCGGGACAGCAGAAGCTTTCTTT
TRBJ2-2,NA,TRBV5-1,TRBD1,CASSLSRTGLGGELFF,TGCGCCAGCAGCTTGTCCCGGACAGGGCTGGGCGGGGAGCTGTTTTTT
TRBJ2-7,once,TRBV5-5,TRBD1,CASSVGQGAYEQYF,TGTGCCAGCAGCGTAGGACAGGGCGCCTACGAGCAGTACTTC
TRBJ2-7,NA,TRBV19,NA,CASSIGGHLFYEQYF,TGTGCCAGTAGTATAGGGGGGCACCTTTTCTACGAGCAGTACTTC
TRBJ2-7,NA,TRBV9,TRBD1,CASSVDQGARFGEQYF,TGTGCCAGCAGCGTAGACCAGGGGGCCCGCTTTGGCGAGCAGTACTTC
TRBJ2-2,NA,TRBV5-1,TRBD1,CASSATRGQGRTGELFF,TGCGCCAGCAGCGCGACGAGGGGACAGGGGAGGACCGGGGAGCTGTTTTTT
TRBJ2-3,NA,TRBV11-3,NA,CASSLQGTDTQYF,TGTGCCAGCAGCTTACAGGGCACAGATACGCAGTATTTT
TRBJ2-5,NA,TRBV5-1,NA,CASSLDDPQETQYF,TGCGCCAGCAGCTTGGATGATCCCCAGGAGACCCAGTACTTC
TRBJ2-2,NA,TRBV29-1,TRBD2,CSVGGASGSGEPGELFF,TGCAGCGTGGGAGGGGCTAGCGGGAGCGGGGAACCCGGGGAGCTGTTTTTT
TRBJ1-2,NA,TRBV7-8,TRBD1,CASSPRRDRDGGYTF,TGTGCCAGCAGCCCCCGCCGGGACAGGGATGGTGGCTACACCTTC
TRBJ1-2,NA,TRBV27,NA,CASSLSAGIGYGYTF,TGTGCCAGCAGTTTATCGGCAGGGATCGGCTATGGCTACACCTTC